Shown below are 23 T cell receptor beta chains from a single sample sequenced in a study of cytomegalovirus exposure and HLA in healthy donors. 13 Jbeta primers and 60 Vbeta primers were used for the PCR. The assay was immunoSEQ multiplex PCR, and TCRdb's table has in-frame clones only and misses some. The table records approximately 180,000 clones, around 79% of them present only once. Sequenced input: PBMCs. These receptor sequences come from a woman between 45 and 65 years old in good health and CMV-seronegative.

As concerns this clone: A read error may account for a junction end that differs from germline. The V gene is TRBV7-9, the J gene TRBJ1-4; perhaps TRBD1 as D (6 bases). CDR1 is SEHNR and CDR2 is FQNEAQ in the germline V gene (reference sequence). CDR3 size: 15 residues. The CDR3 DNA sequence: TGTTCCAGCAGCTTACGGTGGCCAGGGGATGAAAAACTGTTTTTT. Its protein product is CSSSLRWPGDEKLFF.

CDR3: CASSPSISGRVYEQYF. CDR3 coding DNA: TGTGCCAGCAGTCCATCAATTAGCGGGAGGGTCTACGAGCAGTACTTC. The chain couples TRBV28 to TRBJ2-7, with 11 nucleotides matching TRBD2. V gave up 5 bases and J gave up 3 bases; unmatched junction bases: 9. The CDR3 is made up of 16 amino acids. The germline gives CDR1 MDHEN, CDR2 SYDVKM.

The V gene is TRBV2, the J gene TRBJ1-2, with a tentative D call TRBD1 (6 bases). The CDR3 is 12 residues long. The germline V gene encodes CDR1 SNHLY and CDR2 FYNNEI. V was cut by 7 bases and J by 4 bases, with 10 bases left in between. The CDR3 spells CASNMDSYGYTF. The CDR3 DNA reads TGTGCCAGCAACATGGACAGCTATGGCTACACCTTC.

The V call is TRBV5-5, the J call TRBJ1-1; D possibly corresponds to TRBD1 (5 bases). Germline CDR1 reads SGHKS; CDR2 reads YYEKEE (reference sequence). Trimming removed 2 bases from V and 1 base from J, with 9 bases in between. CDR3 length: 14 amino acids. The DNA of the CDR3 is TGTGCCAGCAGCTTCTTGGACACGAACACTGAAGCTTTCTTT. It yields the protein CASSFLDTNTEAFF.

The chain uses TRBV9 and TRBJ2-3; no definite D call. The V gene lost 0 bases and the J gene lost 2 bases, with 10 bases spanning the gap. Germline V gene data show CDR1 as SGDLS and CDR2 as YYNGEE. The CDR3 contains 15 residues. Written as DNA, the CDR3 is TGTGCCAGCAGCGTAGTCAGCGACCTCACAGATACGCAGTATTTT. This translates into CASSVVSDLTDTQYF.

V gene TRBV9 combines with J gene TRBJ1-3, with TRBD1 matching over 9 bases. This CDR3 has 17 amino acids. V shed 4 bases, J shed 0 bases, and the junction held 8 bases outside the gene matches. CDR1 SGDLS and CDR2 YYNGEE come from the germline V gene. CDR3 DNA sequence: TGTGCCAGCAGCCCTCTAGGGACAGGGATCTCTGGAAACACCATATATTTT. Its protein is CASSPLGTGISGNTIYF.

The chain links TRBV5-1 to TRBJ1-6; D is perhaps TRBD1 (5 bases). V lost 4 bases, J lost 0 bases, and 14 bases lay in between. Germline CDR1 is SGHRS and CDR2 is YFSETQ. The CDR3 is made up of 17 amino acids. CDR3 residues: CASSRQTQGSYNSPLHF. CDR3 sequence (DNA): TGCGCCAGCAGCCGGCAAACCCAGGGCTCCTATAATTCACCCCTCCACTTT.

The chain is built from TRBV9 and TRBJ2-1; D not certain. CDR1 SGDLS and CDR2 YYNGEE come from the germline V gene. The CDR3 is made up of 15 amino acids. Trimming removed 0 bases from V and 0 bases from J, with 7 bases in between. Here the CDR3 reads CASSVDPSSYNEQFF. The CDR3 coding sequence is TGTGCCAGCAGCGTAGACCCCAGCTCCTACAATGAGCAGTTCTTC.

V and J are TRBV28 and TRBJ2-5; 7 bases line up with TRBD1. The CDR3 extends over 13 amino acids. The V and J ends lost 7 bases and 3 bases, in that order; junction bases with no gene match: 5. Germline-derived CDR1 and CDR2 are MDHEN and SYDVKM. The CDR3 region is CASKTGVEETQYF. The CDR3 nucleotides are TGTGCCAGCAAAACAGGGGTCGAAGAGACCCAGTACTTC.

The chain has TRBV19 and TRBJ1-1; D ambiguous. Germline CDR1 reads LNHDA; CDR2 reads SQIVND (reference sequence). The V gene lost 1 base and the J gene lost 6 bases, with 9 bases spanning the gap. The CDR3 runs to 13 residues. The DNA for the CDR3 is TGTGCCAGTAGTATAGTGACATCTGCTGAAGCTTTCTTT. Residues: CASSIVTSAEAFF.

The chain is built from TRBV7-2 and TRBJ2-7; possibly TRBD1 for D (5 bases). The CDR3 loop spans 16 amino acids. V lost 1 base and J 1 base, leaving 14 bases between the germline ends. The germline V gene has CDR1 SGHTA and CDR2 FQGNSA. This chain's CDR3 is CASSLVAQGQSYEQYF. The CDR3 region has the DNA TGTGCCAGCAGCTTAGTAGCCCAGGGTCAATCCTACGAGCAGTACTTC.

The chain has TRBV5-5 and TRBJ2-7, with TRBD1 as a possible D gene (6 bases). The V gene's germline CDR1 is SGHKS and CDR2 YYEKEE (reference sequence). The V gene lost 3 bases and the J gene lost 6 bases, with 10 bases spanning the gap. The CDR3 runs 12 residues. The CDR3 DNA reads TGTGCCAGCAGCTCAACAGGGAGCGAGCAGTACTTC. Protein sequence: CASSSTGSEQYF.

The gene calls are TRBV29-1 and TRBJ1-6, with 9 bases that match TRBD1. This CDR3 spans 14 amino acids. Germline V gene sequence: CDR1 SQVTM, CDR2 ANQGSEA. J gave up 9 bases and V 5 bases, and 8 bases lay outside the gene matches. The CDR3 nucleotides are TGCAGCGTTCACCGGGGACAGGGCGGTTCACCCCTCCACTTT. Encoded protein: CSVHRGQGGSPLHF.

This clone has a single count. One end of the junction varies from germline; a read error may be responsible. CDR3 nucleotide sequence: TGTGCCAGCAGTTTGGGGGGGTCCTCCTCCCGTTCATTC. Translation: CASSLGGSSSRSF. The chain recombines TRBV28 with TRBJ1-2; tentatively, D is TRBD1 (5 bases). This CDR3 comprises 13 residues. From germline, CDR1 is MDHEN and CDR2 SYDVKM.

The V gene is TRBV28, the J gene TRBJ2-2, with 7 bases lining up with TRBD1. Trimming at V came to 6 bases and at J to 6 bases, leaving 7 bases not matched to a gene. The germline CDR1 and CDR2 sequences are MDHEN and SYDVKM. CDR3 size: 14 residues. CDR3 region: CASREQGKAGELFF. The CDR3 DNA follows: TGTGCCAGCAGGGAACAGGGGAAGGCCGGGGAGCTGTTTTTT.

The chain couples TRBV21-1 to TRBJ1-4; TRBD1 is the table's D call, not checked against the DNA. TRBV21-1 represents a pseudogene. The CDR3 totals 16 residues. This CDR3 reads CASSSYMTGFKEKLFF. The CDR3 region has the DNA TGTGCCAGCAGCTCATATATGACAGGGTTTAAGGAAAAACTGTTTTTT.

This chain joins TRBV18 and TRBJ2-3; 8 bases map to TRBD2. The CDR3 length is 18 residues. Germline V lookup: CDR1 KGHSH, CDR2 LQKENI. V was clipped by 6 bases and J by 2 bases; unmatched bases: 16. CDR3 protein: CASSLQAGVLGATDTQYF. DNA of the CDR3: TGTGCCAGCTCTCTCCAAGCGGGAGTCTTAGGGGCCACAGATACGCAGTATTTT.

The chain is built from TRBV28 and TRBJ2-2; the match to TRBD2 covers 7 bases. This CDR3 has 13 amino acids. CDR1 is MDHEN and CDR2 is SYDVKM in the germline V gene. Trimming removed 3 bases from V and 13 bases from J; junction bases left unmatched: 8. The CDR3 DNA reads TGTGCCAGCAGTTTCCTGGGGGGGGGATGGCTGTTTTTT. It translates to CASSFLGGGWLFF.

This clone was counted only a few times. V is TRBV5-6 and J is TRBJ1-3, with D hard to call. Germline CDR1 SGHDT, CDR2 YYEEEE. CDR3 length: 15 amino acids. V was pared by 2 bases and J by 0 bases, with 9 bases between. CDR3 region: CASSFEVLSGNTIYF. The DNA for the CDR3 is TGTGCCAGCAGCTTTGAGGTACTCTCTGGAAACACCATATATTTT.

The chain employs TRBV6-5 and TRBJ2-7, with TRBD1 matching over 7 bases. The CDR3 contains 15 residues. V was pared by 6 bases and J by 2 bases, with 10 bases of the junction left unmatched. From germline, CDR1 is MNHEY and CDR2 SVGAGI. This chain's CDR3 is CASSHRDRKPYEQYF. The DNA of the CDR3 is TGTGCCAGCAGCCACCGGGACAGAAAACCCTACGAGCAGTACTTC.

The chain couples TRBV12-5 to TRBJ2-3; tentatively, D is TRBD1 (6 bases). The length of the CDR3 is 17 residues. Germline V CDR1 and CDR2: LGHNT, FRNRAP. The ends were cut back, 5 bases at V and 0 bases at J, with 18 bases in the middle. CDR3: CASGLGHGTPSTDTQYF. Here the CDR3 DNA reads TGTGCTAGTGGTCTCGGCCACGGGACACCGAGCACAGATACGCAGTATTTT.

The genes are TRBV6-1 and TRBJ1-1; 8 bases map to TRBD1. Looked up from germline, CDR1 is MNHNS and CDR2 is SASEGT. J gave up 4 bases and V 4 bases, and 5 bases lay outside the gene matches. The CDR3 is 14 amino acids. CDR3 bases: TGTGCCAGCAGTGTTACAGGGGGTGTCACTGAAGCTTTCTTT. Translated: CASSVTGGVTEAFF.

The rearrangement joins TRBV19 to TRBJ1-2; TRBD1 is a possible D gene (6 bases). Germline V CDR1 and CDR2: LNHDA, SQIVND (reference sequence). Trimming shortened V by 6 bases and J by 3 bases, and 17 bases separated the two germline ends. This CDR3 is built from 15 residues. This CDR3 is CASRRTVVGYYGYTF. CDR3 coding DNA: TGTGCCAGTAGACGGACAGTCGTAGGTTACTATGGCTACACCTTC.